This T cell receptor (beta chain) was identified during a study of CD8+ T cells in alopecia areata. Study-wide background: Tofacitinib lasted 6 to 18 months, then 6 months off drug.

Described treatment: oral pan-JAK inhibitor, 5-10 mg twice daily. Samples from alopecia areata patients were lesional scalp punch biopsies and peripheral blood. cDNA reverse transcribed from extracted RNA served as the sequencing template. Sequencing used immunoSEQ multiplex PCR; TCRdb keeps in-frame clones, though not all of them. The table lists more than 200,000 clones, 50% to 75% of them singletons, with around 4.2% in the top ten. Trimming took 4 bases from V and 2 from J; bases not matched to a gene: 1. Germline V gives CDR1 SNHLY, CDR2 FYNNEI. CDR3 length equals 15 residues. Regarding this clone: Its matching antigen is unknown.

General study results and limits: Tofacitinib significantly reduced both scalp clonality and expanded CD8+ clones among the top 100.

The clonotype originates from a human donor with alopecia areata. This chain joins TRBV2 and TRBJ2-5; the match to TRBD2 covers 13 bases. The sample consisted of CD4+ T cells sorted from blood, taken at week 4, from a patient treated with tofacitinib. CDR3 bases: TGTGCCAGCAGTGGGGGACTAGCGGGACAAGAGACCCAGTACTTC. Translation: CASSGGLAGQETQYF.